The 10 T cell receptor beta chains below were found in one sample sequenced in a study of T cell changes during pregnancy in multiple sclerosis. The method was immunoSEQ multiplex PCR; TCRdb's version includes in-frame clones alone and lacks a portion of them. The data contain 45,000 to 55,000 clones, roughly 90% of them seen just once; the ten biggest clones take up 0.16%. The source material was CD4+ T cells from peripheral blood mononuclear cells, sampled after pregnancy. These receptor sequences come from a female donor in good health, enrolled as a control in a pregnancy study.

The V call is TRBV7-9, the J call TRBJ1-6; 7 bases map to TRBD1. The CDR3 spans 15 residues. After removal of 3 bases from V and 9 bases from J, the junction contained 8 bases not matched to a gene. Germline V gene lookup returns CDR1 SEHNR and CDR2 FQNEAQ (reference sequence). The CDR3 DNA reads as TGTGCCAGCAGCTTCGGTAACAGGGGAGTTTCACCCCTCCACTTT. Translation gives CASSFGNRGVSPLHF.

This sequence joins TRBV19 and TRBJ1-1; D is possibly TRBD1 (6 bases). Trimming shortened V by 6 bases and J by 0 bases, and 11 bases separated the two germline ends. The germline gives CDR1 LNHDA, CDR2 SQIVND (reference sequence). This CDR3 spans 14 amino acids. This chain's CDR3 is CASRTGQLNTEAFF. DNA of the CDR3: TGTGCCAGTAGAACAGGACAGTTGAACACTGAAGCTTTCTTT.

This clone was observed at least ten times. The CDR3 nucleotides read TGTGCCATCAGTGATCGGCAGGCTAACCATGAAGCTTTCTTT. This translates into CAISDRQANHEAFF. The chain couples TRBV10-3 to TRBJ1-1; D is uncertain. CDR1 is ENHRY and CDR2 is SYGVKD in the germline V gene. There are 14 residues in the CDR3. Trimming took off 3 bases at V and 7 bases at J, with 15 bases between the two ends.

The chain carries TRBV5-8 and TRBJ2-3; TRBD1 might be the D (6 bases). V was pared by 0 bases and J by 1 base, with 9 bases between. The CDR3 runs to 15 residues. The germline CDR1 and CDR2 sequences are SGHTS and YDEGEE. This CDR3 reads CASSLARGGTDTQYF. In DNA form, the CDR3 reads TGTGCCAGCAGCTTGGCCAGGGGTGGCACAGATACGCAGTATTTT.

The chain couples TRBV5-4 to TRBJ2-5; 7 bases are shared with TRBD1. The V segment lost 3 bases and the J segment 0 bases; nucleotides outside the gene matches: 5. The CDR3 extends over 15 amino acids. Germline loops: CDR1 SGHNT, CDR2 YYREEE (reference sequence). CDR3 loop: CASSYRTGYQETQYF. The CDR3 DNA follows: TGTGCCAGCAGCTACCGGACAGGCTACCAAGAGACCCAGTACTTC.

The V gene is TRBV15, the J gene TRBJ1-5; D may be TRBD1 (5 bases). Trimming took 4 bases from V and 6 from J, leaving 10 bases between them. The CDR3 is 13 amino acids. Germline V gene data show CDR1 as LNHNV and CDR2 as YYDKDF (reference sequence). The CDR3 DNA reads as TGTGCCACCAGCATAGCAGGGCCTCAGCCCCAGCATTTT. It is translated as CATSIAGPQPQHF.

The J gene is TRBJ2-1, the V gene TRBV25-1; the match to TRBD2 covers 9 bases. Trimming removed 4 bases from V and 7 bases from J; junction bases left unmatched: 8. Germline loops: CDR1 MGHDK, CDR2 SYGVNS. This CDR3 has 15 amino acids. For the CDR3, the DNA is TGTGCCAGCAGTGCCCCGGGACTAGCAGTAAATGAGCAGTTCTTC. Amino acids: CASSAPGLAVNEQFF. Combining the CDR3 with reference TRBV25-1 and TRBJ2-1 gives the whole variable domain EADIYQTPRYLVIGTGKKITLECSQTMGHDKMYWYQQDPGMELHLIHYSYGVNSTEKGDLSSESTVSRIRTEHFPLTLESARPSHTSQYLCASSAPGLAVNEQFFGPGTRLTVL.

This chain connects TRBV29-1 to TRBJ2-7; possible D gene TRBD1, 5 bases. This CDR3 has 13 amino acids. The V and J ends lost 4 bases and 1 base respectively, with 11 bases between them. CDR1 and CDR2 (germline): SQVTM, ANQGSEA. In DNA, the CDR3 is TGCAGCGTTGGTCTTAGGGGATCCTACGAGCAGTACTTC. The encoded protein is CSVGLRGSYEQYF.

The chain uses TRBV2 and TRBJ1-1, with D unclear. From germline, CDR1 is SNHLY and CDR2 FYNNEI. V was shortened by 6 bases and J by 4 bases, with 12 bases between the two germline ends. The CDR3 covers 13 residues. This CDR3 is CASRGSEFTEAFF. Here the CDR3 DNA reads TGTGCCAGCAGAGGCTCGGAGTTCACTGAAGCTTTCTTT.

J is TRBJ1-1 and V is TRBV7-3; D is unresolved. CDR3 length equals 13 residues. Germline V CDR1 and CDR2: SGHTA, FQGTGA. Trimming stripped 1 base from V and 3 bases from J, with 6 bases between. CDR3 sequence reads: CASSLIADTEAFF. The CDR3 coding sequence is TGTGCCAGCAGCTTAATCGCGGACACTGAAGCTTTCTTT. The full variable domain, rest sourced from reference TRBV7-3 and TRBJ1-1, is GAGVSQTPSNKVTEKGKYVELRCDPISGHTALYWYRQSLGQGPEFLIYFQGTGAADDSGLPNDRFFAVRPEGSVSTLKIQRTERGDSAVYLCASSLIADTEAFFGQGTRLTVV.